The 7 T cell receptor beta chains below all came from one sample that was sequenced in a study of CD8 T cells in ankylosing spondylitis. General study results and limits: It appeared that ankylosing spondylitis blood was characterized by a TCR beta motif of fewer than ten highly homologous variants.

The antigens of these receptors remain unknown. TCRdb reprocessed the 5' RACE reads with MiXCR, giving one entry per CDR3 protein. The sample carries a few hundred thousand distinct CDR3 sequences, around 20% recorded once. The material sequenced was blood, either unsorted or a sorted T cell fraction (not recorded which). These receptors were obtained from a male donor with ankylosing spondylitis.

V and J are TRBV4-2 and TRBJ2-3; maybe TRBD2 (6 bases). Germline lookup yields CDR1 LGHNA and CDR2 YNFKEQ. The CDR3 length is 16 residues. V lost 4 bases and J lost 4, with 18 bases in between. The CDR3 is CASSPILAGLADTQYF. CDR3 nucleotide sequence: TGTGCCAGCAGCCCCATCCTCGCGGGATTGGCAGATACGCAGTATTTT.

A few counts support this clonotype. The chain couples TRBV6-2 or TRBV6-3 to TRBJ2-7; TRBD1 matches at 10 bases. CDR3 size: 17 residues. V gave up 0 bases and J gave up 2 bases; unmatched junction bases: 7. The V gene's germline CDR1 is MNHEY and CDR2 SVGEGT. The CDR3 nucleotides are TGTGCCAGCAGTTACTCCGGACAGGGGGATTATACCTACGAGCAGTACTTC. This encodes CASSYSGQGDYTYEQYF.

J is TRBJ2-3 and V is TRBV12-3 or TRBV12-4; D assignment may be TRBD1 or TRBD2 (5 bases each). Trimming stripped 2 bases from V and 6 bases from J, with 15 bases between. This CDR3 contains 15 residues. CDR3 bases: TGTGCCAGCAGTTTATACGGGGCCTATAGGGATACGCAGTATTTT. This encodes CASSLYGAYRDTQYF.

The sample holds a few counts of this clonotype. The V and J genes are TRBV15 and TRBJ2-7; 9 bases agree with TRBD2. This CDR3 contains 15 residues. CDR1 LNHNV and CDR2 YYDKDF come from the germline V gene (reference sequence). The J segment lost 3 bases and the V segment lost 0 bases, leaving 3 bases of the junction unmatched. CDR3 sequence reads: CATSRDLAGNYEQYF. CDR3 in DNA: TGTGCCACCAGCAGAGATCTAGCGGGAAACTACGAGCAGTACTTC.

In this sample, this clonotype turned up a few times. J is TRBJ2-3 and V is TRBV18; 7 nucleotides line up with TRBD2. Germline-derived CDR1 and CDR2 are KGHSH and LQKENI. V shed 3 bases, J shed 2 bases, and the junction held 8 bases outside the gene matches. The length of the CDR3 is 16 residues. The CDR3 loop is CASSPRLALDTDTQYF. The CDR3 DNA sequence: TGTGCCAGCTCACCGCGACTAGCACTGGACACAGATACGCAGTATTTT. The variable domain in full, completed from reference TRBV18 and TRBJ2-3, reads NAGVMQNPRHLVRRRGQEARLRCSPMKGHSHVYWYRQLPEEGLKFMVYLQKENIIDESGMPKERFSAEFPKEGPSILRIQQVVRGDSAAYFCASSPRLALDTDTQYFGPGTRLTVL.

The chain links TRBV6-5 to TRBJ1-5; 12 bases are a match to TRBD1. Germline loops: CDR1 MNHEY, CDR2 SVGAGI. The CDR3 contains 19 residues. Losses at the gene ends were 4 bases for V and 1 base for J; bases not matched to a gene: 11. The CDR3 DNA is TGTGCCAGCAGTTTGGTCTCGGGACAGGGGGCCCCGAGCAATCAGCCCCAGCATTTT. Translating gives CASSLVSGQGAPSNQPQHF.

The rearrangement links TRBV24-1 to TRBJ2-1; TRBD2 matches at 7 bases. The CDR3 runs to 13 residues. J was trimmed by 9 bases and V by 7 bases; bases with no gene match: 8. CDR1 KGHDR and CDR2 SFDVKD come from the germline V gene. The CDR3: CATSLAGDGEQFF. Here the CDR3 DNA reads TGTGCCACCAGCCTCGCGGGAGATGGTGAGCAGTTCTTC.